Presented here are 17 T cell receptor beta chains from one specimen sequenced in a study of blood T cell repertoires in COVID-19. Measured with immunoSEQ multiplex PCR; TCRdb has only the in-frame clones, and not every one. Of about 190,000 clones in the sample, 75% to 95% were seen once. Sequencing was performed on peripheral blood. The origin of the receptors is a man aged 45-60 years with acute or convalescent COVID-19.

The rearrangement links TRBV30 to TRBJ2-7; possibly TRBD2 for D (5 bases). V was pared by 2 bases and J by 0 bases, with 8 bases between. CDR1 and CDR2 (germline): GTSNPN, SVGIG (reference sequence). The CDR3 runs to 13 residues. CDR3 nucleotide sequence: TGTGCCTGGAGTATAGGGAGCTCCTACGAGCAGTACGTC. Its protein is CAWSIGSSYEQYV.

V is TRBV11-3 and J is TRBJ2-7, with D maybe TRBD2 (7 bases). This CDR3 contains 13 residues. V gave up 8 bases and J gave up 5 bases, with 16 bases separating them. CDR1 and CDR2 from the germline V gene are SGHNT and YENEEA. The CDR3 is CASSYRGGNEQYF. Here the CDR3 DNA reads TGTGCCAGCTCCTATAGGGGGGGTAACGAGCAGTACTTC.

This sequence joins TRBV6-1 and TRBJ1-5, with D possibly matching TRBD1 (5 bases). CDR3 length: 13 amino acids. The V and J ends lost 7 bases and 3 bases respectively, with 10 bases between them. Germline CDR1 and CDR2: MNHNS and SASEGT. DNA of the CDR3: TGTGCCAGCACGAGACAGTCCAATCAGCCCCAGCATTTT. It is translated as CASTRQSNQPQHF.

The CDR3 DNA follows: TGTGCCAGCAGCTTAGCGCCGGGAGCTCTGCGGGGCTACACCTTC. Translation gives CASSLAPGALRGYTF. This chain links TRBV7-9 with TRBJ1-2; no clear D. Germline CDR1 is SEHNR and CDR2 is FQNEAQ (reference sequence). The ends were cut back, 0 bases at V and 8 bases at J, with 16 bases in the middle. The CDR3 is 15 residues long.

This chain uses TRBV27 with TRBJ2-1, with TRBD2 identical over 13 bases. CDR3 length: 18 amino acids. V shed 5 bases, J shed 4 bases, and the junction held 11 bases outside the gene matches. Germline CDR1 and CDR2: MNHEY and SMNVEV (reference sequence). CDR3 DNA sequence: TGTGCCAGCAGTCCTAACCCTCGGACTAGCGGGAGTTACAATGAGCAGTTCTTC. This translates into CASSPNPRTSGSYNEQFF.

The gene calls are TRBV18 and TRBJ2-1; TRBD1 matches at 11 bases. The CDR3 length is 16 residues. Germline CDR1 is KGHSH and CDR2 is LQKENI. The ends lost 6 bases at V and 8 bases at J; junction bases unmatched: 12. The CDR3 DNA reads as TGTGCCAGCTCTCCCGCCGGGACAGGGGGTTTTGATGAGCAGTTCTTC. Its protein product is CASSPAGTGGFDEQFF.

This clone was picked up one time. The chain has TRBV2 and TRBJ1-5; unclear D gene. V lost 3 bases and J lost 9, with 21 bases in between. The CDR3 has 16 residues. The germline gives CDR1 SNHLY, CDR2 FYNNEI. DNA of the CDR3: TGTGCCAGCAGTGACCAGAGGACTGCCGGGAATGGGCCCCAGCATTTT. Its protein is CASSDQRTAGNGPQHF.

This clone has just one count. This chain joins TRBV7-2 and TRBJ2-5; D is uncertain. The CDR3 is 15 residues long. CDR1 is SGHTA, CDR2 FQGNSA, per germline. Trimming pared 4 bases from V and 5 bases from J, leaving 17 bases between. This CDR3 is CASSSSQTRLETQYF. DNA for the CDR3: TGTGCCAGCAGCTCGTCCCAAACGAGGTTGGAGACCCAGTACTTC.

The J gene is TRBJ1-3, the V gene TRBV5-3; D may be TRBD1 (5 bases). TRBV5-3 is an ORF, with its function uncertain. The CDR3 extends over 14 amino acids. V was pared by 0 bases and J by 5 bases, with 9 bases between. The CDR3 region has the DNA TGTGCCAGAAGCTTGGGGGCAGGGAGAAACACCATATATTTT. It codes for CARSLGAGRNTIYF.

V usage is TRBV19 and J usage is TRBJ1-1; D call uncertain. The CDR3 spans 14 residues. V was shortened by 1 base and J by 1 base, with 7 bases between the two germline ends. Germline V gene sequence: CDR1 LNHDA, CDR2 SQIVND (reference sequence). The CDR3 loop is CASSIAPRNTEAFF. DNA for the CDR3: TGTGCCAGTAGTATAGCCCCTAGGAACACTGAAGCTTTCTTT.

The J gene is TRBJ1-5, the V gene TRBV16, with TRBD1 matching 10 bases. The V gene end was trimmed by 2 bases and the J gene end by 2 bases; junction bases not matched to a gene: 9. CDR3 size: 18 residues. CDR1 KGHSY and CDR2 FQNENV come from the germline V gene. CDR3 in amino acids: CASSQRRDRGRGNQPQHF. In DNA, the CDR3 is TGTGCCAGCAGCCAAAGGCGGGACAGGGGTAGGGGCAATCAGCCCCAGCATTTT.

The chain joins TRBV25-1 to TRBJ1-2; D unresolved. Germline V gene data show CDR1 as MGHDK and CDR2 as SYGVNS. Trimming stripped 2 bases from V and 3 bases from J, with 7 bases between. The CDR3 has 13 amino acids. For the CDR3, the DNA is TGTGCCAGCAGTGAAACCGGGTACTATGGCTACACCTTC. It translates to CASSETGYYGYTF.

CDR3 sequence reads: CASSRSFAPYNEQFF. The CDR3 region has the DNA TGTGCCAGCAGCCGTAGCTTTGCTCCTTACAATGAGCAGTTCTTC. The chain uses TRBV14 and TRBJ2-1; the D is unclear. Germline values: CDR1 SGHDN, CDR2 FVKESK. The CDR3 sequence is 15 residues long. The V end lost 4 bases, the J end lost 4 bases, and 14 bases lay between the germline ends.

Only one count was recorded for this clone. The chain recombines TRBV28 with TRBJ1-4, with D maybe TRBD1 (5 bases). This CDR3 has 12 residues. The ends were cut back, 7 bases at V and 5 bases at J, with 8 bases in the middle. Germline assignment: CDR1 MDHEN and CDR2 SYDVKM. CDR3 amino acids: CASTKGNEKLFF. The CDR3, as DNA: TGTGCCAGCACCAAGGGGAATGAAAAACTGTTTTTT.

The chain carries TRBV6-6 and TRBJ2-7; 8 bases agree with TRBD1. This CDR3 comprises 14 residues. Germline loops: CDR1 MNHNY, CDR2 SVGAGI (reference sequence). V gave up 2 bases and J gave up 6 bases; unmatched junction bases: 6. Here the CDR3 DNA reads TGTGCCAGCAGTTACGGAACAGGGGGACGCGAGCAGTACGTC. It is translated as CASSYGTGGREQYV.

The chain joins TRBV29-1 to TRBJ2-3, with 8 bases that match TRBD2. Looked up from germline, CDR1 is SQVTM and CDR2 is ANQGSEA. The CDR3 is 13 residues long. The trim removed 4 bases at V and 1 base at J, leaving 1 base unmatched. The CDR3 DNA reads TGCAGCGTTGTTAGCGGGGGCACAGATACGCAGTATTTT. Its protein product is CSVVSGGTDTQYF.

V usage is TRBV19 and J usage is TRBJ1-3, with 7 nucleotides matching TRBD1. The CDR3 loop spans 17 amino acids. The germline V gene has CDR1 LNHDA and CDR2 SQIVND (reference sequence). The V segment lost 6 bases and the J segment 0 bases; nucleotides outside the gene matches: 11. The CDR3 protein is CASRRGQNQASGNTIYF. CDR3 in DNA: TGTGCCAGTAGGCGGGGACAGAACCAAGCCTCTGGAAACACCATATATTTT.